Below are 8 T cell receptor beta chains sequenced from a single sample in a study of T cells in Graves' hyperthyroidism and ophthalmopathy. Using RNA transcripts as the source, TCR beta CDR3 regions were amplified. A first-round RT-PCR of the TCR CDR3 used the HTBI primer set. TCRdb ran MiXCR on the multiplex PCR reads and lists one entry per CDR3 protein. Of about 210,000 distinct CDR3 sequences in the sample, over 15% are singletons; the top ten hold approximately 46%. Source material: blood. These receptors were collected from a man aged 50-60 years with Graves' hyperthyroidism.

In its sample, this clonotype was seen many times. The rearrangement links TRBV20-1 to TRBJ2-7, with a tentative D call TRBD2 (6 bases). The CDR3 has 15 amino acids. Germline CDR1 is DFQATT and CDR2 is SNEGSKA (reference sequence). Between the trimmed V and J ends, which lost 8 bases and 3 bases, there was a span of 23 bases. CDR3 DNA: TGCAGTCCATATCAGAGTGCGGGATTTGACTACGAGCAGTACTTC. This encodes CSPYQSAGFDYEQYF.

This clonotype was detected only a few times. This sequence joins TRBV15 and TRBJ1-5; D uncertain. The CDR3 has 13 amino acids. V lost 0 bases, J lost 4 bases, and 4 bases lay in between. Germline loops: CDR1 LNHNV, CDR2 YYDKDF (reference sequence). The CDR3 sequence is CATSRDLNQPQHF. The CDR3 bases are TGTGCCACCAGCAGAGATTTAAATCAGCCCCAGCATTTT.

The sample holds many counts of this clonotype. The chain uses TRBV7-2 and TRBJ2-3, with D unresolved. Germline values: CDR1 SGHTA, CDR2 FQGNSA. CDR3 length: 12 amino acids. Trimming took off 5 bases at V and 6 bases at J, with 9 bases between the two ends. This CDR3 reads CASSPQADTQYF. The CDR3 DNA sequence: TGTGCCAGCAGCCCCCAAGCGGATACGCAGTATTTT.

This clonotype was seen many times. As DNA, the CDR3 is TGCGCCAGCAGCCAAGATAATAGGGGGACGGGAAGCTCCTACGAGCAGTACTTC. Its protein product is CASSQDNRGTGSSYEQYF. The rearrangement uses TRBV4-1 and TRBJ2-7; tentatively, D is TRBD1 (6 bases). The V gene lost 0 bases and the J gene lost 0 bases, with 18 bases spanning the gap. The germline gives CDR1 MGHRA, CDR2 YSYEKL. The CDR3 length is 18 residues.

Note on this clonotype: A much more abundant neighbour one base away suggests this may be a read error. This chain connects TRBV11-2 to TRBJ2-7; the match to TRBD1 covers 10 bases. This CDR3 region has 19 residues. V dropped 5 bases and J dropped 2; count of bases not matched to a gene: 18. Germline values: CDR1 SGHAT, CDR2 FQNNGV. The CDR3 protein is CASSPSGPLRDRGAYEQYF. Written as DNA, the CDR3 is TGTGCCAGCAGCCCCTCAGGGCCCCTCCGGGACAGGGGTGCCTACGAGCAGTACTTC.

This clonotype was observed many times. The chain combines TRBV15 with TRBJ2-3; no reliable D call. The CDR3 has 13 residues. Trimming left V 6 bases short and J 2 bases short, with 9 bases between. Per germline, CDR1 LNHNV and CDR2 YYDKDF (reference sequence). For the CDR3, the DNA is TGTGCCACCAGGCACTCCGACACAGATACGCAGTATTTT. It encodes CATRHSDTDTQYF.

This clonotype was counted at least ten times. The rearrangement uses TRBV28 and TRBJ2-3; TRBD2 matches 9 bases. J was trimmed by 3 bases and V by 3 bases; bases with no gene match: 7. Germline V lookup: CDR1 MDHEN, CDR2 SYDVKM. The CDR3 length is 16 residues. The CDR3 DNA sequence: TGTGCCAGCAGTTTCCCGGGGAGCGGGAGGACAGATACGCAGTATTTT. Encoded protein: CASSFPGSGRTDTQYF.

In its sample, this clonotype was seen many times. This chain connects TRBV27 to TRBJ2-3, with no clear D. The V end lost 9 bases, the J end lost 4 bases, and 17 bases lay between the germline ends. The CDR3 contains 14 residues. Per the germline V gene, CDR1 is MNHEY and CDR2 is SMNVEV (reference sequence). DNA for the CDR3: TGTGCCAGAAAATCGGAACCTCCCGCAGATACGCAGTATTTT. Its protein product is CARKSEPPADTQYF.